The rows below give T cell receptor beta chains drawn from one sample of a study of PD-L1 blockade in urothelial cancer. Measured with immunoSEQ multiplex PCR; TCRdb has only the in-frame clones, and not every one. The sample lists 45,000 to 55,000 clones, 70% to 90% occurring once. This sample comprised PBMCs, obtained around atezolizumab (anti-PD-L1) treatment. These receptors originate from a man aged 55-75 years with urothelial cancer. CDR3s include the opening cysteine and the closing phenylalanine or tryptophan. Fields, in order: clone size, D gene, V gene, J gene, CDR3 protein, CDR3 DNA. The D gene is left open where the match is weak. Not every row has a clone size; where given, it reads once, few, many or a size class.

>NA|NA|TRBV6-1|TRBJ2-3
CASKRGGWGTDTQYF
TGTGCCAGCAAAAGGGGTGGATGGGGCACAGATACGCAGTATTTT
>NA|NA|TRBV4-3|TRBJ1-4
CASSQVTGSNEKLFF
TGCGCCAGCAGCCAAGTCACAGGGTCTAATGAAAAACTGTTTTTT
>NA|TRBD2|TRBV7-6|TRBJ2-2
CASSLAAGGNTGELFF
TGTGCCAGCAGCTTAGCAGCGGGGGGTAACACCGGGGAGCTGTTTTTT
>NA|TRBD2|TRBV7-2|TRBJ2-5
CASSSGGAFGETQYF
TGTGCCAGCAGCAGCGGGGGGGCCTTTGGGGAGACCCAGTACTTC
>NA|NA|TRBV5-1|TRBJ2-5
CASSLGGVSAQETQYF
TGCGCCAGCAGCTTGGGGGGGGTATCGGCCCAAGAGACCCAGTACTTC
>NA|NA|TRBV9|TRBJ2-2
CASSTRGPTGELFF
TGTGCCAGCAGTACCAGGGGCCCCACCGGGGAGCTGTTTTTT
>few|NA|TRBV19|TRBJ1-1
CASRGRLNTEAFF
TGTGCCAGTAGGGGGAGACTGAACACTGAAGCTTTCTTT
>NA|NA|TRBV19|TRBJ2-1
CASRMGAASYNEQFF
TGTGCCAGTAGGATGGGGGCAGCTAGCTACAATGAGCAGTTCTTC
>NA|TRBD1|TRBV30|TRBJ1-6
CAYAGTVNSPLHF
TGTGCCTACGCCGGGACAGTAAATTCACCCCTCCACTTT
>NA|TRBD2|TRBV5-1|TRBJ2-3
CASSLEGLAGGAGTDTQYF
TGCGCCAGCAGCTTGGAGGGACTAGCGGGGGGGGCGGGCACAGATACGCAGTATTTT
>NA|NA|TRBV7-2|TRBJ2-3
CASRRQGTDTQYF
TGTGCCAGCAGGCGGCAGGGTACAGATACGCAGTATTTT
>NA|NA|TRBV2|TRBJ1-2
CASSTDVNYGYTF
TGTGCCAGCTCGACAGATGTTAACTATGGCTACACCTTC
>NA|NA|TRBV9|TRBJ2-7
CASSAEEGRGSYEQYF
TGTGCCAGCAGCGCGGAAGAGGGGCGGGGCTCCTACGAGCAGTACTTC
>NA|NA|TRBV4-2|TRBJ2-6
CASSQVAARGANVLTF
TGTGCCAGCAGCCAAGTCGCGGCGAGGGGGGCCAACGTCCTGACTTTC
>NA|NA|TRBV5-8|TRBJ2-5
CASSLRGRNTQETQYF
TGTGCCAGCAGCTTGCGGGGTAGAAACACCCAAGAGACCCAGTACTTC
>NA|TRBD1|TRBV6-5|TRBJ2-2
CASSSRDRGLYGELFF
TGTGCCAGCAGTTCTAGGGACAGGGGGCTTTACGGGGAGCTGTTTTTT
>NA|NA|TRBV28|TRBJ2-7
CASSLGGGYEQYF
TGTGCCAGCAGCCTAGGGGGGGGCTACGAGCAGTACTTC
>NA|NA|TRBV11-2|TRBJ1-6
CASSLVGRGNSPLHF
TGTGCCAGCAGCTTAGTTGGCAGGGGTAATTCACCCCTCCACTTT
>NA|TRBD2|TRBV28|TRBJ2-1
CASKAGGYNEQFF
TGTGCCAGCAAGGCGGGGGGTTACAATGAGCAGTTCTTC
>NA|TRBD1|TRBV7-2|TRBJ2-3
CASSLVGGQGNTQYF
TGTGCCAGCAGCTTAGTGGGCGGACAGGGGAATACGCAGTATTTT
>NA|NA|TRBV2|TRBJ1-6
CASSEGPGSPLHF
TGTGCCAGCAGTGAAGGCCCGGGTTCACCCCTCCACTTT
>once|NA|TRBV5-6|TRBJ1-3
CASSSYEDTGNTIYF
TGTGCCAGCAGCTCTTATGAGGATACTGGAAACACCATATATTTT
>NA|NA|TRBV5-1|TRBJ2-7
CASRTEYEQYF
TGCGCCTCCCGGACTGAATACGAGCAGTACTTC
>NA|TRBD1|TRBV4-1|TRBJ1-4
CASSPSGTGGGEKLFF
TGCGCCAGCAGCCCATCCGGGACAGGGGGAGGTGAAAAACTGTTTTTT
>NA|NA|TRBV15|TRBJ1-3
CATSREVLGDTIYF
TGTGCCACCAGCAGAGAGGTTCTTGGAGACACCATATATTTT
>NA|TRBD2|TRBV5-4|TRBJ2-1
CASSSLAGGREQFF
TGTGCCAGCAGCTCACTAGCGGGGGGCCGTGAGCAGTTCTTC
>NA|NA|TRBV30|TRBJ1-5
CAWRSKANPTNQPQHF
TGTGCCTGGAGGTCTAAAGCGAATCCGACTAATCAGCCCCAGCATTTT
>NA|NA|TRBV9|TRBJ2-7
CASSLGPGDEYEQYF
TGTGCCAGCAGCCTCGGACCGGGGGACGAGTACGAGCAGTACTTC
>NA|NA|TRBV19|TRBJ1-5
CASGGRKNQPQHF
TGTGCCAGTGGCGGCAGAAAAAATCAGCCCCAGCATTTT
>NA|TRBD2|TRBV10-1|TRBJ2-1
CASKESGGANEQFF
TGCGCCAGTAAAGAAAGCGGGGGGGCCAATGAGCAGTTCTTC
>NA|TRBD1|TRBV7-9|TRBJ2-7
CASSWGQGGYEQYF
TGTGCCAGCAGCTGGGGACAGGGGGGCTACGAGCAGTACTTC
>NA|TRBD1|TRBV7-9|TRBJ1-1
CASSSTDRAEAFF
TGTGCCAGCAGCTCCACGGACAGGGCTGAAGCTTTCTTT
>NA|NA|TRBV9|TRBJ2-1
CASSTSQAYNEQFF
TGTGCCAGCAGCACCTCCCAGGCCTACAATGAGCAGTTCTTC
>NA|TRBD1|TRBV9|TRBJ2-7
CASSPRQGAYEQYF
TGTGCCAGCAGCCCCCGGCAGGGGGCCTACGAGCAGTACTTC
>NA|NA|TRBV2|TRBJ2-7
CASSRPLVYEQYF
TGTGCCAGCAGTCGTCCGCTAGTCTACGAGCAGTACTTC
>NA|NA|TRBV15|TRBJ1-1
CATSRGDQLRGTEAFF
TGTGCCACCAGCAGAGGAGATCAATTGAGAGGCACTGAAGCTTTCTTT
>NA|TRBD2|TRBV7-7|TRBJ2-2
CASRRGGDTGELFF
TGTGCTAGCAGGCGGGGGGGGGACACCGGGGAGCTGTTTTTT
>NA|TRBD1|TRBV19|TRBJ2-1
CASSIKGTGLNEQFF
TGTGCCAGTAGTATAAAGGGGACAGGTTTGAATGAGCAGTTCTTC
>once|NA|TRBV2|TRBJ2-3
CASSRGNIDTQYF
TGTGCCAGCTCTAGGGGTAATATAGATACGCAGTATTTT